This TCR beta chain emerged from a study of blood T cells in healthy people across ages. CDR3 length equals 16 residues. Sample-barcoded 5' priming and a J-beta primer mix drove a second PCR of 7 to 11 cycles. Each CDR3 protein is one row after TCRdb ran MiXCR on the 5' RACE reads. The data show some 1.5 million distinct CDR3 sequences, less than 45% seen once. The sequenced sample was blood. The sequence derives from a young woman in good health. The chain is built from TRBV21-1 and TRBJ2-1; the table's D call TRBD2 went unverified against the DNA. TRBV21-1 is deemed a pseudogene. The CDR3 reads CASRDSPPPSYDEQFF. The CDR3 region has the DNA TGTGCCAGCCGGGACTCCCCGCCACCGTCCTACGATGAGCAGTTCTTC.